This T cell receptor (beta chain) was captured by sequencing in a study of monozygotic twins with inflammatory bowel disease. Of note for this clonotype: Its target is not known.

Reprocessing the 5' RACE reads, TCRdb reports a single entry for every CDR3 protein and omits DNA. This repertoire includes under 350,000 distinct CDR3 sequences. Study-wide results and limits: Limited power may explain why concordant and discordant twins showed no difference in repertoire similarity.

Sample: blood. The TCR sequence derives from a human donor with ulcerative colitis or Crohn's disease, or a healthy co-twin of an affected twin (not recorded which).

CDR3 loop: CASSQDRDPSEKLFF. The chain carries TRBV12-3 or TRBV12-4 and TRBJ1-4; TCRdb calls TRBD1, which cannot be checked without DNA. The CDR3 has 15 amino acids.